This TCR beta chain was captured in a study of identical twins' blood T cells. CDR1 is LGHNA and CDR2 is YSLEER in the germline V gene. The CDR3 contains 14 residues. Deletions cut 2 bases from V and 4 bases from J, with 9 bases between. Using its own MiXCR run on the 5' RACE reads, TCRdb lists one record per CDR3 protein. The sample shows roughly 340,000 distinct CDR3 sequences, about 28% of them seen only once. Material for sequencing was PBMCs. The chain is built from TRBV4-3 and TRBJ1-5, with D perhaps matching TRBD1 (5 bases). The clonotype comes from a woman between 18 and 55 years old in good health. This CDR3 is CASSQYGGNQPQHF. The CDR3 nucleotides read TGCGCCAGCAGCCAATATGGGGGTAATCAGCCCCAGCATTTT.